The sequence of this T cell receptor beta chain was determined in a study of neurological immune-mediated disorders. Overall study findings and caveats: One related-CDR3 cluster, identified by phylogenetic grouping, held the repertoires of 18 of 34 multiple sclerosis patients and was a possible signature. Expanded clones shared no CDR3 amino acid sequences across subjects, suggesting private repertoires in all groups.

In its sample, this clonotype was seen many times. The antigen is undetermined. TCRdb called the 5' RACE reads again in MiXCR, with one record for every CDR3 protein. The table lists roughly 66,000 distinct CDR3 sequences, approximately 5% of them singletons. The V end lost 3 bases, the J end lost 5 bases, and 5 bases lay between the germline ends. CDR3 length equals 11 residues. Per germline, CDR1 SGHRS and CDR2 YFSETQ. PBMCs stored at -80 C, 2 million in total, were the source of the unsorted libraries. The TCR comes from a woman in her seventies with multiple sclerosis. The gene calls are TRBV5-1 and TRBJ2-5; no clear D. Sequenced material: PBMCs. In nucleotides, the CDR3 is TGCGCCAGCAGCTATCAGGAGACCCAGTACTTC. This gives the protein CASSYQETQYF.